The 18 T cell receptor beta chains below were found in one sample sequenced in a study of blood T cell repertoires in COVID-19. The data were produced by immunoSEQ multiplex PCR, yet TCRdb's version contains in-frame clones alone and is incomplete. The sample has some 230,000 clones, more than 65% seen once; the top ten hold approximately 2.5%. Sequences were obtained from peripheral blood. The receptors here all came from a woman in her fifties or sixties with acute or convalescent COVID-19.

V and J are TRBV2 and TRBJ2-3; 8 nucleotides match TRBD1. The V and J ends lost 7 bases and 8 bases, in that order; junction bases with no gene match: 11. Germline loops: CDR1 SNHLY, CDR2 FYNNEI. The CDR3 runs to 14 residues. In DNA, the CDR3 is TGTGCCAGCACCGCACTACAGGGGGAAGTTACGCAGTATTTT. Its protein is CASTALQGEVTQYF. Supplemented by reference TRBV2 and TRBJ2-3, the full variable domain reads EPEVTQTPSHQVTQMGQEVILRCVPISNHLYFYWYRQILGQKVEFLVSFYNNEISEKSEIFDDQFSVERPDGSNFTLKIRSTKLEDSAMYFCASTALQGEVTQYFGPGTRLTVL.

The chain carries TRBV27 and TRBJ2-6; TRBD2 is a possible D gene (5 bases). V lost 4 bases and J lost 0, with 7 bases in between. The germline V gene has CDR1 MNHEY and CDR2 SMNVEV (reference sequence). This CDR3 spans 15 amino acids. The CDR3 nucleotides read TGTGCCAGCAGTTACGAGGGCTCTGGGGCCAACGTCCTGACTTTC. This codes for CASSYEGSGANVLTF.

The chain is built from TRBV5-5 and TRBJ1-1; D is unresolved. In germline, CDR1 is SGHKS, CDR2 YYEKEE (reference sequence). The CDR3 length is 15 residues. V was trimmed by 0 bases and J by 0 bases, leaving 9 bases between them. CDR3 loop: CASSLAVTVNTEAFF. As DNA, the CDR3 is TGTGCCAGCAGCTTGGCCGTTACGGTGAACACTGAAGCTTTCTTT.

Details on this clone: The sample has other DNA sequences that encode this CDR3 too. The V call is TRBV5-4, the J call TRBJ1-1; TRBD1 might be the D (6 bases). Per germline, CDR1 SGHNT and CDR2 YYREEE (reference sequence). The CDR3 has 13 residues. V lost 4 bases to trimming and J lost 2 bases, with 9 bases between them. CDR3 nucleotide sequence: TGTGCCAGCAGCCTACAGGGTAACACTGAAGCTTTCTTT. Protein sequence: CASSLQGNTEAFF.

This chain uses TRBV4-3 with TRBJ2-5; D remains ambiguous. V was clipped by 1 base and J by 4 bases, with 16 bases between them. CDR3 size: 16 residues. Germline V gene sequence: CDR1 LGHNA, CDR2 YSLEER. As DNA, the CDR3 is TGCGCCAGCAGCCAAGGGCGGCTAGTTGAACTAGAGACCCAGTACTTC. Protein: CASSQGRLVELETQYF.

J is TRBJ2-7 and V is TRBV5-6, with 8 bases lining up with TRBD1. V shed 4 bases, J shed 2 bases, and the junction held 5 bases outside the gene matches. Germline-derived CDR1 and CDR2 are SGHDT and YYEEEE. CDR3 length equals 14 residues. Written as DNA, the CDR3 is TGTGCCAGCAGCGCCGGACAGGGCCCCTACGAGCAGTACTTC. Protein product: CASSAGQGPYEQYF.

The chain links TRBV5-1 to TRBJ2-7, with D possibly TRBD1 on 6 matching bases. Germline V gene sequence: CDR1 SGHRS, CDR2 YFSETQ. The CDR3 contains 16 residues. V lost 0 bases and J lost 2, with 15 bases in between. CDR3 bases: TGCGCCAGCAGCTTGGAAGAGGACAGCCCTCCCTACGAGCAGTACTTC. Its protein is CASSLEEDSPPYEQYF. Based on the CDR3 plus reference TRBV5-1 and TRBJ2-7, the full variable domain is KAGVTQTPRYLIKTRGQQVTLSCSPISGHRSVSWYQQTPGQGLQFLFEYFSETQRNKGNFPGRFSGRQFSNSRSEMNVSTLELGDSALYLCASSLEEDSPPYEQYFGPGTRLTVT.

The J gene is TRBJ2-2, the V gene TRBV6-2 or TRBV6-3; D unresolved. CDR1 is MNHEY and CDR2 is SVGEGT in the germline V gene. Trimming left V 2 bases short and J 0 bases short, with 13 bases between. This CDR3 is 17 amino acids long. The CDR3 coding sequence is TGTGCCAGCAGTTACCCTCGACTGGAAGCGAACACCGGGGAGCTGTTTTTT. Its translation: CASSYPRLEANTGELFF.

J is TRBJ1-5 and V is TRBV19, with 7 nucleotides matching TRBD1. CDR1 and CDR2 (germline): LNHDA, SQIVND (reference sequence). The V segment lost 5 bases and the J segment 0 bases; nucleotides outside the gene matches: 16. This CDR3 is 19 amino acids long. The CDR3 nucleotides read TGTGCCAGTAGTGTGATGGGGCGGGGACAGCCCCTTAGCAATCAGCCCCAGCATTTT. Translating gives CASSVMGRGQPLSNQPQHF.

J is TRBJ2-1 and V is TRBV19, with D possibly being TRBD2 (6 bases). Trimming took off 4 bases at V and 8 bases at J, with 15 bases between the two ends. From germline, CDR1 is LNHDA and CDR2 SQIVND (reference sequence). The CDR3 loop spans 14 amino acids. CDR3 nucleotide sequence: TGTGCCAGTAGTACACGGGGGTTTGTCTATGAGCAGTTCTTC. Amino acids: CASSTRGFVYEQFF. Full variable domain (outside the CDR3, taken from reference TRBV19 and TRBJ2-1): DGGITQSPKYLFRKEGQNVTLSCEQNLNHDAMYWYRQDPGQGLRLIYYSQIVNDFQKGDIAEGYSVSREKKESFPLTVTSAQKNPTAFYLCASSTRGFVYEQFFGPGTRLTVL.

The chain is built from TRBV5-1 and TRBJ1-1; TRBD1 agrees at 10 bases. Germline V gene data show CDR1 as SGHRS and CDR2 as YFSETQ. The CDR3 is made up of 15 amino acids. V dropped 4 bases and J dropped 7; count of bases not matched to a gene: 10. The CDR3 DNA follows: TGCGCCAGCAGCCTGACGACAGGGGGCATAATTGAAGCTTTCTTT. Translated: CASSLTTGGIIEAFF.

For this clone: Other DNA sequences in the same sample also yield this CDR3. The V gene is TRBV19, the J gene TRBJ1-2; 8 bases are shared with TRBD1. V was pared by 5 bases and J by 6 bases, with 5 bases of the junction left unmatched. Germline V gives CDR1 LNHDA, CDR2 SQIVND (reference sequence). The CDR3 has 13 residues. The CDR3 sequence: CASSRGQGNGYTF. CDR3 sequence (DNA): TGTGCCAGTAGTCGAGGACAGGGCAATGGCTACACCTTC. Full variable domain (outside the CDR3, taken from reference TRBV19 and TRBJ1-2): DGGITQSPKYLFRKEGQNVTLSCEQNLNHDAMYWYRQDPGQGLRLIYYSQIVNDFQKGDIAEGYSVSREKKESFPLTVTSAQKNPTAFYLCASSRGQGNGYTFGSGTRLTVV.

This chain links TRBV27 with TRBJ1-1, with 8 bases matching TRBD1. The CDR3 spans 13 residues. The germline CDR1 and CDR2 sequences are MNHEY and SMNVEV (reference sequence). V gave up 5 bases and J gave up 6 bases; unmatched junction bases: 5. This CDR3 is CASSHGQGSEAFF. CDR3 DNA: TGTGCCAGCAGTCACGGACAGGGTTCTGAAGCTTTCTTT.

This chain uses TRBV4-2 with TRBJ1-2; 8 nucleotides agree with TRBD1. With 4 bases clipped from V and 4 bases from J, the junction kept 5 bases outside the gene matches. The CDR3 runs 14 residues. Germline assignment: CDR1 LGHNA and CDR2 YNFKEQ. CDR3 sequence reads: CASSLGQGGYGYTF. The CDR3 DNA follows: TGTGCCAGCAGCCTCGGACAGGGCGGCTATGGCTACACCTTC.

V and J are TRBV18 and TRBJ2-3, with D perhaps matching TRBD2 (5 bases). Germline-derived CDR1 and CDR2 are KGHSH and LQKENI. The V and J ends lost 8 bases and 3 bases respectively, with 21 bases between them. The CDR3 covers 16 residues. CDR3 in DNA: TGTGCCAGCCAGCCCCGTACGGAGGTAGCTACAGATACGCAGTATTTT. Translated: CASQPRTEVATDTQYF.

The V call is TRBV6-1, the J call TRBJ2-7, with TRBD1 as a possible D gene (6 bases). The V gene's germline CDR1 is MNHNS and CDR2 SASEGT. This CDR3 has 16 residues. Between the trimmed V and J ends, which lost 2 bases and 1 base, there was a span of 15 bases. The CDR3 region has the DNA TGTGCCAGCAGTGAAACCGGGACACCTCTTTCCTACGAGCAGTACTTC. Protein sequence: CASSETGTPLSYEQYF.

The rearrangement uses TRBV30 and TRBJ1-1; D is undetermined. CDR1 GTSNPN and CDR2 SVGIG come from the germline V gene (reference sequence). The CDR3 length is 12 residues. Deletions cut 3 bases from V and 6 bases from J, with 11 bases between. Here the CDR3 reads CAWRPRLSEAFF. The CDR3 coding sequence is TGTGCCTGGAGGCCGCGACTCTCTGAAGCTTTCTTT. The full variable domain, rest sourced from reference TRBV30 and TRBJ1-1, is SQTIHQWPATLVQPVGSPLSLECTVEGTSNPNLYWYRQAAGRGLQLLFYSVGIGQISSEVPQNLSASRPQDRQFILSSKKLLLSDSGFYLCAWRPRLSEAFFGQGTRLTVV.

The chain combines TRBV2 with TRBJ1-1; D is uncertain. With 6 bases removed from V and 2 bases from J, the gap between germline ends came to 10 bases. The CDR3 extends over 13 amino acids. Germline V gene data show CDR1 as SNHLY and CDR2 as FYNNEI. Here the CDR3 reads CASRPYLNTEAFF. DNA of the CDR3: TGTGCCAGCAGACCGTACTTAAACACTGAAGCTTTCTTT.